The T cell receptor beta chain under discussion was sequenced for a study of T cell responses to AZD1222 COVID-19 vaccine. Study-wide background: Doses given second, at about 4 or about 12 weeks, were pooled.

Remarks on this clone: Its antigen is undetermined.

Study results and limitations: Just a handful of people given AZD1222 tested seropositive at baseline.

The method was immunoSEQ multiplex PCR; TCRdb's version includes in-frame clones alone and lacks a portion of them. The data contain 160,000 or so clones, 90% to 95% of them singletons. V was trimmed by 8 bases and J by 5 bases, leaving 21 bases between them. Germline V CDR1 and CDR2: MNHEY, SVGAGI. The CDR3 sequence is 15 residues long. This clonotype originated in an adult in good health. The sample here was peripheral blood, taken on day 0 of AZD1222 vaccination. The V and J genes are TRBV6-5 and TRBJ1-1; a weak D match, TRBD1 (6 bases). The CDR3 sequence is CASPGGRPKGTEAFF. The CDR3 coding sequence is TGTGCCAGCCCCGGGGGCAGGCCTAAGGGGACTGAAGCTTTCTTT.